This entry concerns a single T cell receptor (beta chain). This clonotype was detected ten times or more. Its recognized antigen is unknown. No base quality information exists; no much larger clone differs at one position. This record comes from a study of T-cell reconstitution after alpha-beta-depleted transplantation in children (dated by TCRdb to about 2016). At the level of the whole study: The study quantitatively tracked T-cell immune reconstitution after TCRalphabeta/CD19-depleted allogeneic hematopoietic cell transplantation in children using TCR repertoire profiling.

The CDR3 numbers 16 residues from cysteine through phenylalanine. Solely the CDR3 DNA is kept, with 48 bases framed from the first base. V and J lose 3 bases and 8 bases, and a span of 17 bases separates them. CDR1 and CDR2, per the germline V gene, are SGHTA and FQGNSA. The sample's treatment or condition label, in plain terms: allogeneic hematopoietic cell transplantation with graft depleted of TCRalphabeta T cells and CD19 B cells. TCRalphabeta/CD19-depleted allogeneic hematopoietic cell grafts were given to the transplant recipients, all of whom were children. Library preparation used PCR. Data came from an Illumina HiSeq 2500. Molecular barcoding was employed in the preparation of TCR libraries, with unique molecular identifiers being used to normalize TCRbeta repertoire quantification. The public reads were quality trimmed at Q25 with fastp and then assembled into clones with MiXCR by TCRdb, keeping productive beta chains. Each entry is one CDR3 protein sequence, shown with its most common DNA and genes. The sample includes about 420,000 distinct CDR3 sequences, with under 20% observed a single time. Under 30% of the sample belongs to the ten largest clones.

Overall study outcomes, separate from this receptor: In some patients, the high TCRbeta diversity seen at day 60 was put down to recipient T cells and intrathymic progenitors that had survived conditioning. The frequencies of hyperexpanded clones fell over the following months, and after one year, T-cell counts and TCRbeta diversity were mostly attributed to newly produced T cells. The apparently early recovery of alphabetaT-cell counts about two months after transplant reportedly depended on only several hundred rapidly expanded clones that came from non-depleted graft cells.

The receptor was isolated from a boy in the first two years of life who had a stem cell transplant for Wiskott-Aldrich syndrome, so the T cells may come from the graft donor. Sequencing was performed on PBMCs, mostly from graft donor cells, taken 360 days after TCRalphabeta/CD19-depleted stem cell transplant. Recombination linked TRBV7-2 to TRBJ1-6, with a weak D call of TRBD1 (5 bases match). The nucleotide sequence is given as TGTGCCAGCAGCTTTGGGACGGCCAAAATACATTCACCCCTCCACTTT. This sequence encodes CASSFGTAKIHSPLHF.